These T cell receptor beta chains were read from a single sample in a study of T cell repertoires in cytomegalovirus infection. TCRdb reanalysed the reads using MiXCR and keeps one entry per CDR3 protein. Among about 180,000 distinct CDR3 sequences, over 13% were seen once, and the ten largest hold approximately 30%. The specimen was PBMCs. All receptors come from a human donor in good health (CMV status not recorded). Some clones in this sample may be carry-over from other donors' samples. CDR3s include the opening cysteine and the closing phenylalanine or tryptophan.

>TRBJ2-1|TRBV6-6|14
CASSYSGPAGEQFF
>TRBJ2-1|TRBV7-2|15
CASSLVAGGYNEQFF
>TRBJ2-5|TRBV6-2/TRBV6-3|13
CASSYSEKETQYF
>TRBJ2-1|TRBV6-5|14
CASGASGNLNEQFF
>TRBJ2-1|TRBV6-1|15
CASSSTGSWYNEQFF
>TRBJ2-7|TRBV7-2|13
CASSTTSGYEQYF
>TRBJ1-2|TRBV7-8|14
CASSSLVGRRGYTF
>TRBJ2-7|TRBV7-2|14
CASSLSRQAYEQYF
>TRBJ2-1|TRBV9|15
CASSVEVGAGNEQFF
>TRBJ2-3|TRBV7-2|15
CASRIARAGADTQYF
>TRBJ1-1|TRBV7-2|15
CASSATGPPVTEAFF
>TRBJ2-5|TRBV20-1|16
CSARDPLQGFEETQYF
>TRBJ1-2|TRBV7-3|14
CASSPSQGSHGYTF
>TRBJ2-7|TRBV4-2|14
CASSQGSVAYEQYF
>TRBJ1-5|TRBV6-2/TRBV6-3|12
CASSFREQPQHF
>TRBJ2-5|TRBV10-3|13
CAIRQGQGETQYF
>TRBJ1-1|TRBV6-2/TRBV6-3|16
CASSYLKSAGVTEAFF
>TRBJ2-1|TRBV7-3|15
CASSFRTSGTSEQFF
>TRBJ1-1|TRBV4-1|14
CASSQNPGNTEAFF
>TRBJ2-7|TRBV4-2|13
CASTSGGSGTLSF
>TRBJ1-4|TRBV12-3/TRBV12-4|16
CASTLTGTGFNEKLFF
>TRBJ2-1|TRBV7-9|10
CASSKNEQFF
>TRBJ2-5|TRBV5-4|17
CASSLTVGGGSAETQYF
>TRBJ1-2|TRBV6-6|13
CASSRDRELGYTF
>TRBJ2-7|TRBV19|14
CASSMEPGDNEQYF
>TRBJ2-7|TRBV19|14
CASSARGDNYEQYF
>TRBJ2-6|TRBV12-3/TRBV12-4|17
CASSFPPTGTGANVLTF
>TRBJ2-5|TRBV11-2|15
CASSTPWTFQETQYF
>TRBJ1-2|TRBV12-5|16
CASGLVTQGALYGYTF
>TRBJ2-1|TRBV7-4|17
CASSTPTGTKSYNEQFF
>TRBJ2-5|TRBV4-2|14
CASSGRTSGETQYF
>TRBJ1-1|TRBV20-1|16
CSAFTGPGGMNTEAFF
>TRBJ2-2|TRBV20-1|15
CSAVGTGGVVRELFF
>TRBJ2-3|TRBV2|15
CASSQDRGRADTQYF
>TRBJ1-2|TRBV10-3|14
CAISEKGSNYGYTF
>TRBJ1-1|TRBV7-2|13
CASSIRPGAEAFF
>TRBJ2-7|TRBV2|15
CASLDRVTGTYEQYF
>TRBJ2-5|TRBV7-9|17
CASSPEGGGPKEETQYF
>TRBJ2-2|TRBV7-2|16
CASSLDSGRDTGELFF
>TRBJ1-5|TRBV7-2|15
CASSLGGQSNQPQHF
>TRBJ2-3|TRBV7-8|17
CASSPTGRTGLRDTQYF
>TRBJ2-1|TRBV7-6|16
CASSYGGFSSYNEQFF
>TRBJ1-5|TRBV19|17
CASTLPTGKGGNQPQHF
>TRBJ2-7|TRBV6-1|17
CASSEVHRQGYLYEQYF
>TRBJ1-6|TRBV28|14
CASSPPGPGSPLHF
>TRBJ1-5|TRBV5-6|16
CASSLVGGHGDQPQHF
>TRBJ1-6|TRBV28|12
CASAIAGYPLHF
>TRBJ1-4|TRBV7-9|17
CASSFTRGDSTNEKLFF
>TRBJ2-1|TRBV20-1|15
CSARDPAGVGDEQFF
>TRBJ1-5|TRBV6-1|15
CASIWDLVSNQPQHF
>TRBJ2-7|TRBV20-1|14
CSATLRDRPYEQYF